Listed below are T cell receptor beta chains from one sample, sequenced in a study of T-cell memory formation after mild COVID-19. TCRdb used MiXCR to reprocess the 5' RACE reads, holding one entry per CDR3 protein. The sample contains roughly 240,000 distinct CDR3 sequences, 15% of which appear only once. Sequencing input: PBMCs or a T cell subset sorted from them (not recorded which). The receptors here all came from an adult woman who had mild COVID-19 (a few samples of this study predate the infection). Cell type and time point are not known. Each CDR3 is given with its conserved first and last residue. The order of the fields is CDR3 DNA, CDR3 protein, D gene, J gene, clone size, V gene. A D gene is named only where the DNA matches it firmly. Not all rows give a size; the values are once, few, many and, for expanded clones, a class.

DNA: TGTGCCAGCAGCCAAGAGCACTCTGGGGCCAACGTCCTGACTTTC
CDR3: CASSQEHSGANVLTF
D: NA
J: TRBJ2-6
size: NA
V: TRBV3-1

DNA: TGCGCCAGCAGCTCACAAGGCCCTAGGACAGATACGCAGTATTTT
CDR3: CASSSQGPRTDTQYF
D: NA
J: TRBJ2-3
size: medium-sized
V: TRBV5-1

DNA: TGTGCCAGCAGTTTAAGTATAGGGGGCCGTTACGAGCAGTACTTC
CDR3: CASSLSIGGRYEQYF
D: TRBD1
J: TRBJ2-7
size: NA
V: TRBV12-3/TRBV12-4

DNA: TGTGCCAGCGCCGCGAGGGGGGGCAATCAGCCCCAGCATTTT
CDR3: CASAARGGNQPQHF
D: NA
J: TRBJ1-5
size: NA
V: TRBV6-5

DNA: TGTGCCAGCAGCCCTTCGACTAGTCGGACTGAGCAGTTCTTC
CDR3: CASSPSTSRTEQFF
D: NA
J: TRBJ2-1
size: few
V: TRBV7-3

DNA: TGTGCCAGCAGCTTCCAGGTTTACACCGGGGAGCTGTTTTTT
CDR3: CASSFQVYTGELFF
D: NA
J: TRBJ2-2
size: NA
V: TRBV12-3/TRBV12-4

DNA: TGTGCCACAATGGCGGGAGAGGTAAATGAGCAGTTCTTC
CDR3: CATMAGEVNEQFF
D: TRBD2
J: TRBJ2-1
size: NA
V: TRBV2

DNA: TGCAGTGCTAGAGATGGCAATCAGCCCCAGCATTTT
CDR3: CSARDGNQPQHF
D: NA
J: TRBJ1-5
size: NA
V: TRBV20-1

DNA: TGTGCCAGCAGTGACTCCGGGACCGGAGCCTACGAGCAGTACTTC
CDR3: CASSDSGTGAYEQYF
D: NA
J: TRBJ2-7
size: few
V: TRBV25-1

DNA: TGCGCCAGCAGCTTGGGAGCGGCCTACAATGAGCAGTTCTTC
CDR3: CASSLGAAYNEQFF
D: NA
J: TRBJ2-1
size: NA
V: TRBV5-1

DNA: TGTGCCAGCTCCGGACGTGCTTATAATTCACCCCTCCACTTT
CDR3: CASSGRAYNSPLHF
D: NA
J: TRBJ1-6
size: NA
V: TRBV9

DNA: TGCGCCAGCAGCTTGGGGGGGACAGTAATGAACACTGAAGCTTTCTTT
CDR3: CASSLGGTVMNTEAFF
D: TRBD1
J: TRBJ1-1
size: NA
V: TRBV5-1

DNA: TGTGCCAGCAGCCGAGGACTCTATGCGGAGACCCAGTACTTC
CDR3: CASSRGLYAETQYF
D: NA
J: TRBJ2-5
size: NA
V: TRBV12-3/TRBV12-4

DNA: TGCGCCAGCAGCCAACAGGGGATCACTGAAGCTTTCTTT
CDR3: CASSQQGITEAFF
D: TRBD1
J: TRBJ1-1
size: few
V: TRBV5-1

DNA: TGCGCCAGCAGCTTAGGAATAGCGGACTACAATGAGCAGTTCTTC
CDR3: CASSLGIADYNEQFF
D: NA
J: TRBJ2-1
size: many
V: TRBV5-1

DNA: TGTGCCAGCAGTTTCGGGGACAGGGCCTATGAAAAACTGTTTTTT
CDR3: CASSFGDRAYEKLFF
D: TRBD1
J: TRBJ1-4
size: NA
V: TRBV12-3/TRBV12-4

DNA: TGTGCCATCAGTCGGACTTCCGGGGGAATGAACACTGAAGCTTTCTTT
CDR3: CAISRTSGGMNTEAFF
D: NA
J: TRBJ1-1
size: few
V: TRBV10-3

DNA: TGCAGCGTTGCGGAGGGACGCGAGACCCAGTACTTC
CDR3: CSVAEGRETQYF
D: NA
J: TRBJ2-5
size: NA
V: TRBV29-1

DNA: TGTGCCAGCAGTCCGAGGGACGGTGAAGCTTTCTTT
CDR3: CASSPRDGEAFF
D: NA
J: TRBJ1-1
size: NA
V: TRBV27

DNA: TGTGCTAGTGGTTTGGTACTGGGCAAAGGGGGCGCACACACTGAAGCTTTCTTT
CDR3: CASGLVLGKGGAHTEAFF
D: TRBD1
J: TRBJ1-1
size: NA
V: TRBV12-5

DNA: TGTGCCAGCAGCTTACCACGGACAGGGTCCCTTCACTACAATGAGCAGTTCTTC
CDR3: CASSLPRTGSLHYNEQFF
D: TRBD1
J: TRBJ2-1
size: NA
V: TRBV11-1